Each of the 7 T cell receptor beta chains below was sequenced from the same sample in a study of OX40 agonist ivuxolimab in advanced cancers. Libraries were made using the immunoSEQ multiplex PCR assay. TCRdb limited this immuneACCESS table to in-frame rearrangements with V and J called. A share of clones is missing; checked studies link under half to unresolved V genes, and the rest is unexplained. The sample has 45,000 to 65,000 clones on record, 80% to 90% of them singletons. The top ten constitute 11% of the sample. The sample here was CD4+ or CD8+ T cells sorted from blood, taken in a trial of the OX40 agonist ivuxolimab. All receptors derive from an adult with an advanced solid tumor such as melanoma, head and neck, liver or kidney cancer.

The chain joins TRBV14 to TRBJ2-3, with 8 nucleotides matching TRBD2. The CDR3 length is 15 residues. With 5 bases clipped from V and 6 bases from J, the junction kept 10 bases outside the gene matches. Germline CDR1 and CDR2: SGHDN and FVKESK. This CDR3 reads CASSAAGGARDTQYF. CDR3 nucleotides: TGTGCCAGCAGCGCCGCCGGGGGGGCCAGGGATACGCAGTATTTT.

The genes are TRBV5-6 and TRBJ1-3; 9 bases align to TRBD1. Losses at the gene ends were 4 bases for V and 4 bases for J; bases not matched to a gene: 3. Germline V lookup: CDR1 SGHDT, CDR2 YYEEEE. CDR3 size: 14 residues. This CDR3 is CASSPGTGGNTIYF. The CDR3 coding sequence is TGTGCCAGCAGCCCGGGGACAGGGGGAAACACCATATATTTT.

J is TRBJ2-7 and V is TRBV7-3; TRBD1 matches 7 bases. The CDR3 sequence is 16 residues long. Germline V gene lookup returns CDR1 SGHTA and CDR2 FQGTGA. V lost 2 bases and J lost 1; bases outside the gene matches: 8. The CDR3 loop reads CASSLPAGGTSYEQYF. Here the CDR3 DNA reads TGTGCCAGCAGCTTACCTGCAGGGGGTACGTCCTACGAGCAGTACTTC.

This clone was observed once. CDR3 in amino acids: CASSLNGGRADYGYTF. The DNA of the CDR3 is TGTGCCAGCAGCCTAAACGGTGGGCGGGCGGATTATGGCTACACCTTC. This chain links TRBV7-2 with TRBJ1-2, with D hard to call. Germline lookup yields CDR1 SGHTA and CDR2 FQGNSA. This CDR3 is 16 amino acids long. V was pared by 5 bases and J by 5 bases, with 21 bases between.

The rearrangement uses TRBV4-1 and TRBJ2-1; no clear D gene. V was shortened by 0 bases and J by 6 bases, with 6 bases between the two germline ends. The length of the CDR3 is 13 residues. Germline loops: CDR1 MGHRA, CDR2 YSYEKL. CDR3 in DNA: TGCGCCAGCAGCCAAGAGGCCCGCAATGAGCAGTTCTTC. It specifies CASSQEARNEQFF.

This chain joins TRBV4-1 and TRBJ1-5, with D perhaps TRBD1 (5 bases). Germline CDR1 MGHRA, CDR2 YSYEKL. V lost 4 bases to trimming and J lost 7 bases, with 20 bases between them. This CDR3 contains 16 residues. CDR3 sequence reads: CASSPGAGGGWQPQHF. In DNA form, the CDR3 reads TGCGCCAGCAGCCCCGGTGCAGGTGGGGGGTGGCAGCCCCAGCATTTT.

The rearrangement joins TRBV19 to TRBJ1-4, with 7 bases lining up with TRBD1. Germline trimming cut 3 bases from V and 5 bases from J; bases unmatched to any gene: 9. Germline CDR1 reads LNHDA; CDR2 reads SQIVND (reference sequence). This CDR3 has 16 residues. CDR3 region: CASSIATGTVNEKLFF. CDR3 nucleotide sequence: TGTGCCAGTAGTATCGCTACCGGGACAGTGAATGAAAAACTGTTTTTT.